The 13 T cell receptor beta chains reported below all come from one sample, sequenced in a study of T cells after yellow fever vaccination. Via MiXCR, TCRdb re-called the 5' RACE reads, giving one row per CDR3 protein. The profile shows roughly 520,000 distinct CDR3 sequences, 21% of them singletons. The source material was PBMCs, sampled 21 days after the first yellow fever vaccination. The receptors originated from a man between 18 and 29 years old who received the YFV17D yellow fever vaccine.

This clonotype showed up just a few times. The V gene is TRBV4-2, the J gene TRBJ2-1, with D uncertain. The CDR3 is 12 residues long. Trimming left V 4 bases short and J 7 bases short, with 8 bases between. Germline assignment: CDR1 LGHNA and CDR2 YNFKEQ. Written as DNA, the CDR3 is TGTGCCAGCAGCCGAAAAGGGAATGAGCAGTTCTTC. It is translated as CASSRKGNEQFF.

V gene TRBV5-5 combines with J gene TRBJ1-5; D is uncertain. This CDR3 is 16 amino acids long. Trimming left V 1 base short and J 0 bases short, with 11 bases between. Germline loops: CDR1 SGHKS, CDR2 YYEKEE (reference sequence). CDR3 sequence (DNA): TGTGCCAGCAGCTTGAACCGGCGATATAGCAATCAGCCCCAGCATTTT. Translated: CASSLNRRYSNQPQHF.

This clonotype was recorded a few times. The chain employs TRBV20-1 and TRBJ2-3, with 7 bases fitting TRBD2. CDR1 is DFQATT and CDR2 is SNEGSKA in the germline V gene (reference sequence). This CDR3 has 14 amino acids. Unmatched junction bases numbered 4, after V lost 3 bases and J lost 1 base. Written as DNA, the CDR3 is TGCAGTGCTAGCTGGGGGGGACGCACAGATACGCAGTATTTT. Its protein is CSASWGGRTDTQYF.

The chain recombines TRBV11-1 with TRBJ2-1; D gene uncertain. Germline V gene data show CDR1 as SGHAT and CDR2 as FQDESV (reference sequence). Deletions cut 0 bases from V and 5 bases from J, with 5 bases between. This CDR3 is 13 amino acids long. This CDR3 reads CASSLALDNEQFF. The CDR3 region has the DNA TGTGCCAGCAGCTTAGCCCTCGACAATGAGCAGTTCTTC.

This clonotype was seen more than once but under ten times. The chain couples TRBV7-2 to TRBJ1-2; a possible D gene is TRBD1 (6 bases). Germline V gene data show CDR1 as SGHTA and CDR2 as FQGNSA. This CDR3 comprises 15 residues. Deletions cut 1 base from V and 14 bases from J, with 23 bases between. The CDR3: CASSLGGAGATPMTF. For the CDR3, the DNA is TGTGCCAGCAGCTTAGGGGGAGCAGGGGCCACCCCTATGACCTTC.

This chain joins TRBV6-5 and TRBJ1-5; D is possibly TRBD1 (5 bases). CDR3 size: 13 residues. CDR1 and CDR2 (germline): MNHEY, SVGAGI. V gave up 4 bases and J gave up 7 bases, with 11 bases separating them. CDR3 loop: CASSSGRDQPQHF. DNA for the CDR3: TGTGCCAGCAGTTCAGGGAGGGACCAGCCCCAGCATTTT.

This clonotype was detected a few times. This chain joins TRBV4-3 and TRBJ1-4; D perhaps matches TRBD1 (5 bases). This CDR3 is 14 amino acids long. Trimming stripped 5 bases from V and 7 bases from J, with 14 bases between. CDR1 is LGHNA and CDR2 is YSLEER in the germline V gene. The CDR3 bases are TGCGCCAGCAGCATGGGGTCAGGGAGTGAAAAACTGTTTTTT. Translating gives CASSMGSGSEKLFF.

Only a few counts were recorded for this clonotype. The chain is built from TRBV7-2 and TRBJ2-5; D is unclear. V lost 0 bases and J lost 0, with 8 bases in between. The CDR3 runs to 15 residues. CDR1 is SGHTA, CDR2 FQGNSA, per germline. CDR3 protein: CASSLANRYQETQYF. In DNA form, the CDR3 reads TGTGCCAGCAGCTTAGCAAACCGGTACCAAGAGACCCAGTACTTC.

V usage is TRBV2 and J usage is TRBJ2-7; perhaps D is TRBD1 or TRBD2 (6 bases each). The V end lost 4 bases, the J end lost 4 bases, and 11 bases lay between the germline ends. Germline lookup yields CDR1 SNHLY and CDR2 FYNNEI. This CDR3 is 13 amino acids long. CDR3 DNA: TGTGCCAGCAGTGTGGGGGGCGTTTACGAGCAGTACTTC. This gives the protein CASSVGGVYEQYF.

As for this clonotype: A junction end diverges from the germline sequence, so it may reflect a read error. The gene calls are TRBV3-1 and TRBJ1-3; no clear D gene. The germline V gene has CDR1 LGHDT and CDR2 YNNKEL (reference sequence). The CDR3 loop spans 14 amino acids. This CDR3 is CASSQGSAGNTIYF. The CDR3 DNA follows: TGTGCCAGCAGTCAAGGTTCGGCTGGAAACACCATATATTTT.

The CDR3 sequence: CASSIYFAGSTYEQYF. CDR3 coding DNA: TGTGCCAGCAGCATTTATTTTGCGGGATCAACCTACGAGCAGTACTTC. The V gene is TRBV7-2, the J gene TRBJ2-7, with a tentative D call TRBD2 (6 bases). Germline V CDR1 and CDR2: SGHTA, FQGNSA. The V gene lost 5 bases and the J gene lost 2 bases, with 19 bases spanning the gap. The CDR3 consists of 16 residues.

This sequence joins TRBV15 and TRBJ2-5; D gene unclear. Germline V gene lookup returns CDR1 LNHNV and CDR2 YYDKDF (reference sequence). The length of the CDR3 is 13 residues. Deletions cut 4 bases from V and 4 bases from J, with 10 bases between. CDR3 DNA sequence: TGTGCCACCAGCACGATGTTCAGAGAGACCCAGTACTTC. Translating it yields CATSTMFRETQYF.

This sequence joins TRBV20-1 and TRBJ2-1; TRBD2 matches 11 bases. CDR1 and CDR2 from the germline V gene are DFQATT and SNEGSKA (reference sequence). V dropped 5 bases and J dropped 5; count of bases not matched to a gene: 5. There are 14 residues in the CDR3. The CDR3 DNA follows: TGCAGTGCTTTAGGGACTAGCGGAGACAATGAGCAGTTCTTC. Its translation: CSALGTSGDNEQFF.